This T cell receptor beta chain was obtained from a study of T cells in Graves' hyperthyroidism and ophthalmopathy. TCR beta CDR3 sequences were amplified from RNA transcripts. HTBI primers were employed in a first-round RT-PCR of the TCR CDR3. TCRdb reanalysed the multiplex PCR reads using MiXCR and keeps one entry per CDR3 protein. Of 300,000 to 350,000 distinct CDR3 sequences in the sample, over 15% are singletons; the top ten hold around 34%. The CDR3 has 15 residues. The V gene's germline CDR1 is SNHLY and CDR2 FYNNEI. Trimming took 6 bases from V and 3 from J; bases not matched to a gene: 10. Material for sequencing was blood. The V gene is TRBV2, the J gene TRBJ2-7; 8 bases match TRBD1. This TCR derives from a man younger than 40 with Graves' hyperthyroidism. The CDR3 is CASSLGQGARYEQYF. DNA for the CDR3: TGTGCCAGCAGCCTCGGTCAGGGGGCGCGCTACGAGCAGTACTTC.